This T cell receptor beta chain emerged from a study of blood T cell repertoires in COVID-19. Here immunoSEQ multiplex PCR was the method, and the copy in TCRdb shows in-frame clones only, minus some. The data contain around 46,000 clones, approximately 85% of them singletons. The clonotype originates from a human donor in a cohort sampled during active COVID-19. The donor label of this sample is uncertain. Sequenced: peripheral blood.

CDR3 bases: TGTGCCAGCAGCGTAGGGCCAGGCTATGGCTACACCTTC. Translating it yields CASSVGPGYGYTF. V usage is TRBV9 and J usage is TRBJ1-2, with D hard to call. CDR1 and CDR2 from the germline V gene are SGDLS and YYNGEE. V gave up 0 bases and J gave up 4 bases, with 7 bases separating them. CDR3 size: 13 residues.